This TCR beta chain originates from a study of regulatory T cells in long-lasting Graves disease (dated by TCRdb to the early 2020s). At the level of the whole study: Patients with newly diagnosed Graves' disease had been on antithyroid drugs for under 3 months. Patients with persistent Graves' disease were compared with patients with newly diagnosed Graves' disease using TCR sequencing and RNA sequencing of peripheral blood. The study was conducted in China and was registered as a clinical trial. A total of roughly 33 samples underwent TCR sequencing: about 13 from persistent and approximately 20 from newly diagnosed Graves' disease patients. What the work shows at the level of the full study, not this receptor alone: Peripheral blood alone was examined, since thyroid tissue, which constituted the primary lesion, could not be accessed. TRBV28, TRBJ1-2 and TRBJ2-5 were preferentially used in persistent disease, while TRBV20-1 and TRBJ2-1 were favored in newly diagnosed disease. Persistent Graves' disease patients showed lower TCR Shannon entropy and fewer highly expanded clones than newly diagnosed patients, suggesting clonal expansion. Only the TCR beta chain was sequenced and analyzed. The authors noted that the small sample size was a limitation that may lower accuracy. Persistent patients shared more public clonotypes among themselves (more than 2,500) than newly diagnosed patients did (approximately 900).

Reading the label with the study, this specimen's time point is: newly diagnosed GD, antithyroid drugs for less than 3 months. For both TCR sequencing and RNA sequencing, RNA was extracted from PBMCs in TRIzol. The diagnosis of Graves' disease followed American Thyroid Association guidelines. Patients for the study were recruited at an endocrinology department in Xi'an, China. Each patient gave 9 to 10 milliliters of peripheral blood, collected in an EDTA anticoagulant tube. PBMCs were isolated by Ficoll Paque Plus density gradient separation without further T cell sorting. An Agilent 2100 Bioanalyzer and agarose gel were used to assess RNA quality, and a NanoDrop 2000 was used to measure RNA concentration. The library came from multiplex PCR. Data came from an Illumina HiSeq 4000. TCR beta libraries were built with iRepertoire HTBI primers and Arm-PCR amplification of CDR3 regions. Before sequencing, the PCR products underwent gel purification. The published analysis was carried out like this. Across samples, 60 to 80 TRBV and 13 to 15 TRBJ segments were identified and used for gene usage analysis of CDR3 amino acid clonotypes. COPE and FqMerger were used to merge filtered high-quality paired reads into contigs. BLAST was used to align contigs to IMGT TRBV, TRBD and TRBJ reference genes, with CDR3 defined following IMGT. Clonotypes above 0.1% frequency were classified as highly expanded clones. Shannon entropy was used to measure repertoire diversity, and the Gini coefficient was used to measure V-J evenness. Clonotypes shared by more than one individual were considered public. TCRdb itself trimmed the public reads at Q25 with fastp, ran MiXCR and retained productive beta chains. Identical CDR3 proteins give one entry, which carries the most common genes and DNA. TCRdb's processing, not the authors', yielded these V and J calls. This sample comprises roughly 610,000 distinct CDR3 sequences, 15% to 20% of them detected only once. Together, the top ten hold 12% of the sample.

Trimming costs V 5 bases and J 4 bases, and their ends lie 19 bases apart. From the cysteine through the phenylalanine, the CDR3 covers 16 amino acids. This entry keeps only the CDR3 DNA: 48 bases, framed from base 1. The germline V gene (reference sequence) sets CDR1 to LNHDA and CDR2 to SQIVND. This clonotype was seen more than once but under ten times. Its cognate antigen has yet to be identified. Base-call qualities are not available, and no considerably larger clone is one nucleotide away. These data are also associated with another study on T cells in Graves' hyperthyroidism and ophthalmopathy. The second paper states: Stable Graves' hyperthyroidism was defined as no progression to ophthalmopathy during 18 months of follow-up. Hyperthyroidism patients were aged 18 to 65 years and newly diagnosed, with disease duration of less than 2 months. Any patient with an uncontrolled infection, another autoimmune disease, pregnancy or lactation was excluded. Clinical symptoms, serum thyroxine and TRAb, thyroid ultrasound, and orbital computed tomography formed the basis for the diagnoses. A first-round RT-PCR of the TCR CDR3 used the HTBI primer set with the Qiagen OneStep RT-PCR kit. Most expanded thyroid clonotypes (frequency above 0.001) were also detected in blood, suggesting blood repertoires may reflect thyroid immune responses. Ophthalmopathy was separated from stable hyperthyroidism by a 13 V-J signature model, with approximately 89% sensitivity and about 84% specificity obtained in cross-validation and 80%/75% obtained in testing. In validation, progression to ophthalmopathy was predicted by the model with nearly 71% sensitivity and 72% to 85% specificity, a median of about 6 months before onset. TCR V-J signatures able to tell the groups apart were searched for in a discovery cohort of 100 or so patients, of whom over 40 had Graves' ophthalmopathy and around 56 had stable Graves' hyperthyroidism. Prospective prediction of ophthalmopathy was tested in an independent validation cohort of approximately 19 hyperthyroidism patients and around 16 patients who later progressed to ophthalmopathy. For training and testing, the 100 or so patients in the discovery cohort were randomly divided in a 7:3 ratio. In about 6 Graves' hyperthyroidism patients, the study also compared T-cell repertoires from thyroid tissue with T-cell repertoires from blood. Once sampling was done, hyperthyroidism patients were given methimazole at a starting dose of 30 mg daily, whereas ophthalmopathy patients were given high-dose intravenous methylprednisolone. Libraries were constructed in a second round of multiplex PCR, after which size selection and purification were performed. Paired-end sequencing of the libraries was performed with 100 bp reads on an Illumina HiSeq2000. SOAPnuke was used to process the raw data, removing reads that contained adapters or uncalled bases, had a mean Phred below 15, or lacked an exact match to the constant primer or identifier. COPE v1.2.5 was used to merge the high-quality paired reads, and each unique nucleotide sequence was defined as a clonotype. Clonotypes were aligned to IMGT TRBV, TRBD and TRBJ reference segments using MiTCR v1.1. The analysis included only V-J combinations with a frequency above 0.0001, which together covered approximately 99% of the repertoires. The TCS score was defined as F50 (clonal expansion) divided by E x V (chaos), with BLOSUM62-based TCRdist calculated between CDR3 peptides within each V-J. Welch's t-statistics and random forest reduced around 550 V-J features to 10 to 15, which were used in a naive Bayes classifier (R e1071). Sample size was not statistically predetermined, and investigators were not blinded to group allocation. The paper describes TCR Vbeta CDR3 sequencing of 120 to 150 peripheral blood samples, made up of roughly 45 ophthalmopathy patients, roughly 80 hyperthyroidism patients and 17 progressor patients.

The TCR sequence derives from a man aged 18 to 29 with Graves disease. Donor details come from another sample of the same person, matched by shared clones. The source was peripheral blood mononuclear cells (PBMCs), collected at new diagnosis, from a patient treated with antithyroid drugs. This chain is built from TRBV19 and TRBJ2-3, with the D call perhaps TRBD1 or TRBD2, each one matching 5 bases. The CDR3 is CASSPGTLQRADTQYF. The DNA sequence is TGTGCCAGTAGTCCCGGGACCCTCCAACGGGCAGATACGCAGTATTTT.